This T cell receptor beta chain was profiled in a study of blood T cell repertoires in COVID-19. Overall study context: From the United States, Italy and Spain came samples of acute and convalescent COVID-19. Sample material is recorded as cDNA or gDNA derived from T cells, B-cell-depleted T cells, or PBMCs.

The CDR3 loop spans 15 amino acids. V was clipped by 3 bases and J by 0 bases; unmatched bases: 2. Germline CDR1 is LNHDA and CDR2 is SQIVND (reference sequence). Original data processing: Estimation of nucleated cell counts was performed using reference gene primer amplification. TCRdb's table, derived via immunoSEQ multiplex PCR, lists solely in-frame clones and lacks some. Clonal size and the V and J genes are those of that table, whereas D and trimming came from the DNA. The sample has about 98,000 clones; around 87% are singletons. The material sequenced was peripheral blood. V and J are TRBV19 and TRBJ2-7; 10 bases map to TRBD2. This TCR was recovered from a middle-aged man with active or convalescent COVID-19. CDR3: CASSILAGASYEQYF. In DNA form, the CDR3 reads TGTGCCAGTAGTATCCTAGCGGGGGCCTCCTACGAGCAGTACTTC.